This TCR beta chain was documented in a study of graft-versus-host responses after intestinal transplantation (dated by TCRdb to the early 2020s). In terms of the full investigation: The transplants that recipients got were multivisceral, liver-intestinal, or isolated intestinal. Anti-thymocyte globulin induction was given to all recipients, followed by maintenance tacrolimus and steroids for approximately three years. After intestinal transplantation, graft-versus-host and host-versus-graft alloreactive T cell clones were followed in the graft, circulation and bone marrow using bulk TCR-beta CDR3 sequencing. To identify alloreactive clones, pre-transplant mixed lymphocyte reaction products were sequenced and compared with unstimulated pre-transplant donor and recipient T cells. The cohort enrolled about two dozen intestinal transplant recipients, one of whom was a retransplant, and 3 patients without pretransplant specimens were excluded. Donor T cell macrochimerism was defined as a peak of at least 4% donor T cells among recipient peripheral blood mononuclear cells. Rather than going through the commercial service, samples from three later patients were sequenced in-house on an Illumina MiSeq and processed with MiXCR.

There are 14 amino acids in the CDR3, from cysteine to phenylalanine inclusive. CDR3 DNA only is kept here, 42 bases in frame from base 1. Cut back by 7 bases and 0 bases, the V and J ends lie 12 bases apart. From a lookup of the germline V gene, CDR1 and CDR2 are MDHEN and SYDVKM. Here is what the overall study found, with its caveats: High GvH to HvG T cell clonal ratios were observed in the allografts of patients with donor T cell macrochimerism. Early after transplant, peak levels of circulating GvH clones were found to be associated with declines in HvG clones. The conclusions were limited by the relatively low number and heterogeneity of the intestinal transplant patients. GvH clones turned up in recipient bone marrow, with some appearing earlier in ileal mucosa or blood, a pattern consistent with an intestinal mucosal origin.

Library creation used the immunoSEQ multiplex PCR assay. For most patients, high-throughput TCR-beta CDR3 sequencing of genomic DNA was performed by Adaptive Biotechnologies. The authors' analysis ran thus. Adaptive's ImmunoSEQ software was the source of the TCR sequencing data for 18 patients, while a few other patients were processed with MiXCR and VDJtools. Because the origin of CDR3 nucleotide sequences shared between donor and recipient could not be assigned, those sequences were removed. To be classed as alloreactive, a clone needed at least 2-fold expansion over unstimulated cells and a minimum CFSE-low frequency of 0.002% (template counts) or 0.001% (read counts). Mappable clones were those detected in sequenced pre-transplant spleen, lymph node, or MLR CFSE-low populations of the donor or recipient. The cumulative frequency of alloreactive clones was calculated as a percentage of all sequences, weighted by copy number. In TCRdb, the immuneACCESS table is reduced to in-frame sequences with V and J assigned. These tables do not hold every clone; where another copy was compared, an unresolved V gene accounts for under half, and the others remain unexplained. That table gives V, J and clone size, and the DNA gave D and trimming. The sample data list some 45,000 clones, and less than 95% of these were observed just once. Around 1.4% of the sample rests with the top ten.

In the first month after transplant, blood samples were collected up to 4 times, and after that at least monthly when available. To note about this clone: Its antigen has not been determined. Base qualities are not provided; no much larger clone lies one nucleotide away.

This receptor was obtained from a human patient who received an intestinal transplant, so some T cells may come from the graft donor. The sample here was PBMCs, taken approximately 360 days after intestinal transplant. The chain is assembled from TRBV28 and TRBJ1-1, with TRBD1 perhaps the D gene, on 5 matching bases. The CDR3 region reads CASTGTEMNTEAFF. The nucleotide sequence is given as TGTGCCAGCACAGGGACCGAAATGAACACTGAAGCTTTCTTT.